This T cell receptor beta chain was identified during a study of spatial heterogeneity in lung cancer. Study results and caveats: Ubiquitous, expanded tumor-derived TCRs were more frequently observed in blood at resection than at follow-up.

This clonotype was recorded many times. Its cognate antigen is unknown. Trimming left V 6 bases short and J 3 bases short, with 18 bases between. The germline V gene has CDR1 MDHEN and CDR2 SYDVKM. The CDR3 has 15 amino acids. Every TCR cDNA molecule carried a tag that served as a unique molecular identifier. TCRdb called the 5' RACE reads again in MiXCR, with one record for every CDR3 protein. Among 30,000 to 50,000 distinct CDR3 sequences listed, 5.8% were seen once. The time point is: sample taken at primary tumor resection. Researchers sequenced whole RNA taken from tumor, nontumor lung or frozen PBMC without sorting. A total of approximately 70 untreated early-stage non-small cell lung cancer patients served as donors.

The origin of this receptor is a male donor with early-stage non-small cell lung cancer. The chain couples TRBV28 to TRBJ2-7, with a tentative D call TRBD2 (6 bases). The sequencing used PBMCs, collected at surgery. CDR3 protein: CASRWAGSSIYEQYF. The CDR3 coding sequence is TGTGCCAGCAGGTGGGCGGGGAGTTCAATCTACGAGCAGTACTTC.